Below, one T cell receptor (beta chain) is given with its context. What it recognizes is unknown. Germline V lookup: CDR1 SGHRS, CDR2 YFSETQ. V was clipped by 4 bases and J by 0 bases, with 14 bases between them. CDR3 length: 15 residues. This sample stems from a study of shared clonotypes between healthy human individuals. Study as a whole: Every donor yielded three CD4 naive, three CD4 memory, two CD8 naive and one CD8 memory plate.

For each subset, genomic DNA was distributed in equal portions over several immunoSEQ plates. Profiled with immunoSEQ multiplex PCR; TCRdb holds only in-frame clones, not every one. The data hold over a million clones, with around 78% observed a single time. Findings and limits, study-wide: Having only a few donors restricted how much genetic and exposure-history diversity was captured. Deeper or shallower sequencing was expected to change how clonotypes are shared among donors.

Sequenced input: memory CD4+ T cells from PBMCs. Subset given: CD45RA-negative fraction. The gene calls are TRBV5-1 and TRBJ2-7; D not certain. The origin of this receptor is a man between 18 and 35 years old in good health. Some clones in this sample may be carry-over from other donors' samples. The CDR3 nucleotides read TGCGCCAGCAGCCCAGAACATTATTACTCCTACGAGCAGTACTTC. Its translation: CASSPEHYYSYEQYF.